A selection of T cell receptor beta chains follows, all from one sample in a study of control samples from healthy donors and cancer patients. TCRdb's copy holds only in-frame clones and misses some; the assay was immunoSEQ multiplex PCR. Of under 100,000 clones listed, around 89% are singletons. Material for sequencing was blood. These TCRs come from a woman in her 70s in good health. Each CDR3 is given with its conserved first and last residue. Clone size appears in some rows only: once, few, many, or a class for an expanded clone.

v_gene | len | abundance | CDR3aa
TRBV5-1 | 15 | - | CASSKGTALPYEQYF
TRBV3-1/TRBV3-2 | 15 | - | CASSQEGTGTYGYTF
TRBV4-3 | 13 | - | CASSQDLNTEAFF
TRBV2 | 16 | - | CASSPPGLISGQPQHF
TRBV5-4 | 15 | - | CASSLFGAEGGELFF
TRBV27 | 12 | once | CASSLGNSPLHF
TRBV15 | 16 | - | CATSKEGGTGTDTQYF
TRBV6-2/TRBV6-3 | 15 | - | CASSPGTFSNQPQHF
TRBV5-6 | 15 | - | CASSRDRSEAQPQHF
TRBV7-9 | 17 | few | CASSLSTGPTSTDTQYF
TRBV5-6 | 15 | - | CASSTGWPADYEQYF
TRBV2 | 13 | - | CASMREGRQPQHF
TRBV29-1 | 13 | once | CSVAGQGGAGAFF
TRBV7-9 | 15 | - | CASSARPAGFNEQFF
TRBV27 | 14 | - | CASRTGYGTDTQYF
TRBV2 | 15 | - | CASSEGTSGSDEQFF
TRBV18 | 15 | - | CASSPWGQGKGEQYF
TRBV29-1 | 13 | - | CSVPLQGPDTQYF
TRBV19 | 14 | - | CASSIAGNTDTQYF
TRBV7-3 | 15 | - | CASTRGGPSTDTQYF
TRBV11-2 | 13 | - | CASSLIPWDTIYF
TRBV5-6 | 14 | few | CASSSSTSTDTQYF
TRBV10-3 | 13 | - | CAISEGQISPLHF
TRBV7-2 | 13 | few | CASSLNKVETQYF
TRBV6-2/TRBV6-3 | 13 | - | CASSYFTDQPQHF
TRBV7-2 | 14 | - | CASSTRQGGNTIYF
TRBV11-3 | 13 | - | CASSLAGDSPLHF
TRBV27 | 15 | - | CASREGPTRTDTQYF
TRBV14 | 13 | - | CASSSQGGTEAFF
TRBV6-6 | 15 | - | CASSWIQLGNTEAFF
TRBV6-5 | 13 | once | CASSYRGTVEAFF
TRBV10-3 | 13 | few | CAISEKGGYGYTF
TRBV10-3 | 13 | - | CAISGQGAAGYTF
TRBV19 | 15 | - | CASSIGQTANYGYTF